The next 20 T cell receptor beta chains were all read from a single sample in a study of spatial heterogeneity in lung cancer. TCRdb itself ran the 5' RACE reads through MiXCR, one entry per CDR3 protein. Of about 10,000 distinct CDR3 sequences listed, about 6.9% were seen once; the top ten hold about a tenth. Their recognized antigens are unknown. Noted time point: sample taken at primary tumor resection. Study results and limitations: Counts of expanded intratumoral alpha and beta TCRs tracked tumor mutation counts.

Sample: lung tumor tissue, taken at surgery. Receptors originate from a male donor with early-stage non-small cell lung cancer.

This clonotype was seen many times. This chain joins TRBV5-1 and TRBJ1-1; D is undetermined. CDR1 and CDR2 (germline): SGHRS, YFSETQ. This CDR3 is built from 14 residues. With 0 bases removed from V and 1 base from J, the gap between germline ends came to 7 bases. The CDR3 DNA is TGCGCCAGCAGCTTGGGACGGACGAACACTGAAGCTTTCTTT. Its translation: CASSLGRTNTEAFF.

In this sample, this clonotype turned up many times. The chain recombines TRBV27 with TRBJ2-2; the D call may be TRBD1 or TRBD2 (5 bases each). CDR1 and CDR2 (germline): MNHEY, SMNVEV (reference sequence). This CDR3 is 13 amino acids long. Trimming took off 6 bases at V and 4 bases at J, with 9 bases between the two ends. Written as DNA, the CDR3 is TGTGCCAGCAGGGGGACCCCCACCGGGGAGCTGTTTTTT. The encoded protein is CASRGTPTGELFF.

Within the sample, this clonotype is medium-sized. The chain is built from TRBV18 and TRBJ1-5; D gene ambiguous. The CDR3 spans 16 residues. V lost 2 bases and J lost 2, with 13 bases in between. Germline CDR1 and CDR2: KGHSH and LQKENI. CDR3 residues: CASSPGRVGGNQPQHF. The DNA for the CDR3 is TGTGCCAGCTCACCAGGCCGGGTAGGCGGCAATCAGCCCCAGCATTTT.

In its sample, this clonotype ranks as medium-sized. The chain is built from TRBV5-1 and TRBJ2-5; D not certain. This CDR3 comprises 12 residues. With 2 bases removed from V and 2 bases from J, the gap between germline ends came to 4 bases. Per germline, CDR1 SGHRS and CDR2 YFSETQ. The CDR3 DNA sequence: TGCGCCAGCAGCTTTTCTCAAGAGACCCAGTACTTC. It is translated as CASSFSQETQYF. The full variable domain, completed using reference TRBV5-1 and TRBJ2-5, is KAGVTQTPRYLIKTRGQQVTLSCSPISGHRSVSWYQQTPGQGLQFLFEYFSETQRNKGNFPGRFSGRQFSNSRSEMNVSTLELGDSALYLCASSFSQETQYFGPGTRLLVL.

The table lists this clonotype with many counts. CDR3 protein: CASKGVYSNQPQHF. The CDR3 coding sequence is TGTGCCAGCAAAGGCGTTTATAGCAATCAGCCCCAGCATTTT. This chain joins TRBV2 and TRBJ1-5, with D uncertain. Trimming left V 7 bases short and J 0 bases short, with 10 bases between. CDR3 length: 14 residues. CDR1 is SNHLY, CDR2 FYNNEI, per germline.

This clonotype was picked up one time. This chain connects TRBV6-5 to TRBJ2-1; the D is unclear. Looked up from germline, CDR1 is MNHEY and CDR2 is SVGAGI. The CDR3 runs to 13 residues. The ends were cut back, 8 bases at V and 4 bases at J, with 12 bases in the middle. The CDR3 reads CASGLADYNEQFF. The CDR3 DNA sequence: TGTGCCAGCGGTTTGGCAGATTACAATGAGCAGTTCTTC.

This clonotype was seen many times. This chain links TRBV5-1 with TRBJ2-3, with 7 bases matching TRBD2. This CDR3 has 16 amino acids. V was clipped by 1 base and J by 2 bases; unmatched bases: 7. Germline V gene lookup returns CDR1 SGHRS and CDR2 YFSETQ. The CDR3 nucleotides read TGCGCCAGCAGCTTGAGGGCGGGGGTCCCCACAGATACGCAGTATTTT. It is translated as CASSLRAGVPTDTQYF.

By sample share, this clonotype is medium-sized (0.01 to 0.1%). The chain employs TRBV29-1 and TRBJ2-3; D gene ambiguous. V was pared by 8 bases and J by 0 bases, with 15 bases between. Germline CDR1 is SQVTM and CDR2 is ANQGSEA. The CDR3 runs 14 residues. The CDR3 DNA follows: TGCAGCATGAGGACCCCGAGAAGCACAGATACGCAGTATTTT. As protein: CSMRTPRSTDTQYF.

The V and J genes are TRBV20-1 and TRBJ2-2; D unclear. Looked up from germline, CDR1 is DFQATT and CDR2 is SNEGSKA (reference sequence). CDR3 length: 14 residues. With 0 bases removed from V and 4 bases from J, the gap between germline ends came to 9 bases. The CDR3 sequence is CSARDIQTTGELFF. In DNA, the CDR3 is TGCAGTGCTAGAGATATTCAGACCACCGGGGAGCTGTTTTTT.

The table lists this clonotype with many counts. The genes are TRBV2 and TRBJ2-1; D may be TRBD2 (6 bases). The V end lost 6 bases, the J end lost 4 bases, and 13 bases lay between the germline ends. The germline V gene encodes CDR1 SNHLY and CDR2 FYNNEI. The CDR3 spans 14 residues. The CDR3 protein is CASRLEGGYNEQFF. The CDR3 bases are TGTGCCAGCAGACTAGAGGGAGGATACAATGAGCAGTTCTTC. Variable domain in full (rest from reference TRBV2 and TRBJ2-1): EPEVTQTPSHQVTQMGQEVILRCVPISNHLYFYWYRQILGQKVEFLVSFYNNEISEKSEIFDDQFSVERPDGSNFTLKIRSTKLEDSAMYFCASRLEGGYNEQFFGPGTRLTVL.

This chain links TRBV3-1 with TRBJ2-5; 8 bases match TRBD2. Germline CDR1 and CDR2: LGHDT and YNNKEL (reference sequence). V was pared by 6 bases and J by 5 bases, with 8 bases of the junction left unmatched. This CDR3 has 14 amino acids. CDR3 protein: CASSLTSGMETQYF. The CDR3 DNA is TGTGCCAGCAGTCTTACTAGCGGCATGGAGACCCAGTACTTC.

This clonotype was seen ten or more times. This rearrangement joins TRBV28 to TRBJ1-5, with D unclear. Trimming removed 1 base at V and 3 bases at J, with 13 bases between. Germline V CDR1 and CDR2: MDHEN, SYDVKM. The length of the CDR3 is 16 residues. The CDR3 coding sequence is TGTGCCAGCAGTTTATCTCCCCCAGGACCCAATCAGCCCCAGCATTTT. It specifies CASSLSPPGPNQPQHF.

This clonotype was seen ten or more times. This chain uses TRBV10-2 with TRBJ2-7; 8 bases align to TRBD1. V lost 9 bases to trimming and J lost 7 bases; unmatched junction nucleotides: 8. The germline CDR1 and CDR2 sequences are WSHSY and SAAADI. This CDR3 is built from 12 residues. CDR3 in amino acids: CASGDRTSEQYF. Written as DNA, the CDR3 is TGCGCCAGTGGGGACAGGACCTCGGAGCAGTACTTC.

This clonotype was observed many times. The rearrangement uses TRBV5-5 and TRBJ1-2; D is ambiguous. The CDR3 covers 15 residues. Trimming removed 0 bases at V and 4 bases at J, with 13 bases between. CDR1 is SGHKS, CDR2 YYEKEE, per germline (reference sequence). The CDR3 DNA follows: TGTGCCAGCAGCTTGGCCGGCGGACTCCCCTATGGCTACACCTTC. It yields the protein CASSLAGGLPYGYTF.

In its sample, this clonotype is medium-sized (0.01 to 0.1%). The chain recombines TRBV28 with TRBJ2-3; the match to TRBD2 covers 8 bases. V lost 5 bases to trimming and J lost 6 bases; unmatched junction nucleotides: 16. The CDR3 length is 17 residues. From germline, CDR1 is MDHEN and CDR2 SYDVKM. The chain's CDR3 is CASSRRRAAGERDTQYF. CDR3 nucleotide sequence: TGTGCCAGCAGTCGCCGACGGGCAGCGGGGGAACGGGATACGCAGTATTTT.

This clonotype has a count of ten or more. The genes are TRBV28 and TRBJ2-2; 8 bases map to TRBD1. Trimming removed 10 bases from V and 1 base from J; junction bases left unmatched: 5. Germline assignment: CDR1 MDHEN and CDR2 SYDVKM. The CDR3 length is 14 residues. Written as DNA, the CDR3 is TGTGCCACCTGGGACAGGTGGAACACCGGGGAGCTGTTTTTT. Translated: CATWDRWNTGELFF.

This clonotype was seen repeatedly, ten times or more. The V and J genes are TRBV27 and TRBJ1-3; 7 bases align to TRBD1. Germline values: CDR1 MNHEY, CDR2 SMNVEV (reference sequence). Unmatched junction bases numbered 9, after V lost 5 bases and J lost 5 bases. The CDR3 spans 15 residues. The CDR3 loop reads CASSRIQGRRNTIYF. The CDR3, as DNA: TGTGCCAGCAGTAGGATACAGGGGCGAAGAAACACCATATATTTT.

This clonotype was detected ten times or more. The chain employs TRBV2 and TRBJ2-7; possibly TRBD1 for D (6 bases). The CDR3 loop spans 14 amino acids. From germline, CDR1 is SNHLY and CDR2 FYNNEI. The germline V and J ends were trimmed by 4 bases and 6 bases, with 16 bases remaining between them. CDR3 nucleotides: TGTGCCAGCAGTGTAGGGACACAAGGAGGCGAGCAGTACGTC. Translating gives CASSVGTQGGEQYV.

This clonotype was seen ten or more times. V usage is TRBV7-8 and J usage is TRBJ2-3; D assignment may be TRBD1 or TRBD2 (5 bases each). From germline, CDR1 is SGHVS and CDR2 FQNEAQ. Trimming took 8 bases from V and 3 from J, leaving 21 bases between them. This CDR3 is built from 16 residues. The chain's CDR3 is CASRLIGGMGTDTQYF. In DNA, the CDR3 is TGTGCCAGCCGTTTAATTGGGGGTATGGGAACAGATACGCAGTATTTT.

This clonotype was picked up many times. The chain links TRBV20-1 to TRBJ2-1, with TRBD2 matching 15 bases. The ends lost 6 bases at V and 7 bases at J; junction bases unmatched: 10. Germline CDR1 reads DFQATT; CDR2 reads SNEGSKA (reference sequence). This CDR3 comprises 16 residues. The CDR3 is CSAPKRTSGGANEQFF. CDR3 DNA sequence: TGCAGTGCCCCGAAACGGACTAGCGGGGGGGCAAATGAGCAGTTCTTC.